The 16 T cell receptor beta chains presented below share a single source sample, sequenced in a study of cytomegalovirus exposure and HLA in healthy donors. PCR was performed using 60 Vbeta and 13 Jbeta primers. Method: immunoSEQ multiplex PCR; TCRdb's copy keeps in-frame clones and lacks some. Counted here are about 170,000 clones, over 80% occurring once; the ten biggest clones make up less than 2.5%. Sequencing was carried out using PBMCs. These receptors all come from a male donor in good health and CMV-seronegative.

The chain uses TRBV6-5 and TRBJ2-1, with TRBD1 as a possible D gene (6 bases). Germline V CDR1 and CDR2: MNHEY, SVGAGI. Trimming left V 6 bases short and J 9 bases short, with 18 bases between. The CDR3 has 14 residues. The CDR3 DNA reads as TGTGCCAGCAGCTTAATGGGACAACGTGGTGAGCAGTTCTTC. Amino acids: CASSLMGQRGEQFF.

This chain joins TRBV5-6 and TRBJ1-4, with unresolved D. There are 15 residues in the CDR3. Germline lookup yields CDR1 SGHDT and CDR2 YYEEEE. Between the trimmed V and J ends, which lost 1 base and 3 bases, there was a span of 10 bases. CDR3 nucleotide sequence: TGTGCCAGCAGCTTGATGTCAACGGCTAATGAAAAACTGTTTTTT. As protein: CASSLMSTANEKLFF.

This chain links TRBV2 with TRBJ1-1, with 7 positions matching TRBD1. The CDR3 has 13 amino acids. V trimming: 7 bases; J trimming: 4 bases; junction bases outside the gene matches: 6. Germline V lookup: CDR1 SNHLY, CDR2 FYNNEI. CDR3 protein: CASKGQPGTEAFF. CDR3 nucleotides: TGTGCCAGCAAGGGACAGCCGGGCACTGAAGCTTTCTTT.

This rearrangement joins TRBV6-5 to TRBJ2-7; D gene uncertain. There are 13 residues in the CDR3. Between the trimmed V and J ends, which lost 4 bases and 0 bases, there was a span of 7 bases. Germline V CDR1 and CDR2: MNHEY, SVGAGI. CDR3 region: CASSSPGSYEQYF. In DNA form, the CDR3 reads TGTGCCAGCAGTTCTCCGGGCTCCTACGAGCAGTACTTC.

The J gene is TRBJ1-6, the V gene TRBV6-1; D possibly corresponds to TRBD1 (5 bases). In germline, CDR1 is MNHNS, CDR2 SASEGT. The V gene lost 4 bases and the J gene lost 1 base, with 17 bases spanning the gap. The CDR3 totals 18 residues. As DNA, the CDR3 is TGTGCCAGCAGTGGGGGGGTGATATTTGGGTCCTATAATTCACCCCTCCACTTT. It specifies CASSGGVIFGSYNSPLHF.

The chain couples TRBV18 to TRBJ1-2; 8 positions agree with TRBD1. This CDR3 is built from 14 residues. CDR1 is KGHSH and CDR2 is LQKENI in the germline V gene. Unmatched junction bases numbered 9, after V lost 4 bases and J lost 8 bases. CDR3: CASSLRQGAEGYTF. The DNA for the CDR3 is TGTGCCAGCTCACTCCGGCAGGGGGCGGAGGGCTACACCTTC.

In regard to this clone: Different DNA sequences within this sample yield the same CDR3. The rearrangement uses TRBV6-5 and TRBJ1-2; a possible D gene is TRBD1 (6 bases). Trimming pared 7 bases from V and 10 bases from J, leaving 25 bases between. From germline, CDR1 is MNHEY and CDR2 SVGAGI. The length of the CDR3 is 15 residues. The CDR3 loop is CASKDTTRRTGPYTF. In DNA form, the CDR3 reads TGTGCCAGCAAAGACACCACACGTCGCACAGGGCCCTACACCTTC.

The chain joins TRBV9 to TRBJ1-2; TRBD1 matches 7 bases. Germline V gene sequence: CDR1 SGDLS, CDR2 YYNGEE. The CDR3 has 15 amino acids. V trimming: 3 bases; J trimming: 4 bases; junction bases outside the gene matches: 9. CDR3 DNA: TGTGCCAGCAGCGACAGGGTGGGACAGCCCTATGGCTACACCTTC. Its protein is CASSDRVGQPYGYTF. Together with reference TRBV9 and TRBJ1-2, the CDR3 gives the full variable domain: DSGVTQTPKHLITATGQRVTLRCSPRSGDLSVYWYQQSLDQGLQFLIQYYNGEERAKGNILERFSAQQFPDLHSELNLSSLELGDSALYFCASSDRVGQPYGYTFGSGTRLTVV.

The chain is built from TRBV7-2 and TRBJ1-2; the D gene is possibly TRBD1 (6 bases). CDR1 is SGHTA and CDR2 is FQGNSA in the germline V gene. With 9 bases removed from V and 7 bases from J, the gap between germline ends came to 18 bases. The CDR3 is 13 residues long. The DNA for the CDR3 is TGTGCCAGTTTGTCCCCGGGGGGCGTTGGCTACACCTTC. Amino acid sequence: CASLSPGGVGYTF.

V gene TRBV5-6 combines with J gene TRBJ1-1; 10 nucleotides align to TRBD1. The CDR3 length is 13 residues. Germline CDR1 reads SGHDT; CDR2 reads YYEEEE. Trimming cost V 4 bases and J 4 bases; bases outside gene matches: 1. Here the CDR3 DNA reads TGTGCCAGCAGCCGACAGGGGGCCACTGAAGCTTTCTTT. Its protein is CASSRQGATEAFF.

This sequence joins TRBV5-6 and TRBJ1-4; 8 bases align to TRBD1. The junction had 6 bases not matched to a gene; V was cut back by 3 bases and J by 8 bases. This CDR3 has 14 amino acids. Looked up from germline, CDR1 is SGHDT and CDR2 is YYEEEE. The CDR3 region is CASSSGTGNEKLFF. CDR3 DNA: TGTGCCAGCAGCTCCGGGACAGGCAACGAAAAACTGTTTTTT.

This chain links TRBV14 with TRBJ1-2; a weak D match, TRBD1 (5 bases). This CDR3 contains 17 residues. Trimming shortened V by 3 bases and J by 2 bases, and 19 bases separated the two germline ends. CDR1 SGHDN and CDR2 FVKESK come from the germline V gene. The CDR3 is CASSHTSEAGGNYGYTF. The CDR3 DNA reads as TGTGCCAGCAGCCACACTTCCGAGGCCGGGGGAAACTATGGCTACACCTTC.

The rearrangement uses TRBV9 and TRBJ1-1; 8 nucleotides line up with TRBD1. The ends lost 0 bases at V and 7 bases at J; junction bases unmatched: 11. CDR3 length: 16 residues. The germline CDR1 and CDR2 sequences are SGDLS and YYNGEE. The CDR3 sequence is CASSVEVQGGVGEAFF. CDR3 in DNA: TGTGCCAGCAGCGTAGAAGTACAGGGGGGGGTCGGTGAAGCTTTCTTT. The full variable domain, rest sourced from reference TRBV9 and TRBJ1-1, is DSGVTQTPKHLITATGQRVTLRCSPRSGDLSVYWYQQSLDQGLQFLIQYYNGEERAKGNILERFSAQQFPDLHSELNLSSLELGDSALYFCASSVEVQGGVGEAFFGQGTRLTVV.

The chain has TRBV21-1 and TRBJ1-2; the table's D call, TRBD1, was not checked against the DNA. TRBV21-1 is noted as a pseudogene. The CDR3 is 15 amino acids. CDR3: CASSSRGRGHHGYTF. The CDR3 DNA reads TGTGCCAGCAGCTCGAGGGGCAGGGGGCATCATGGCTACACCTTC.

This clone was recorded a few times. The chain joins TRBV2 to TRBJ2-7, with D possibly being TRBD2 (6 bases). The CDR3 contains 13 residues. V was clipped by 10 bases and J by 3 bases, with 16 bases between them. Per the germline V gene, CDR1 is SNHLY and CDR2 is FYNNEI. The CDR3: CATDPGTDYEQYF. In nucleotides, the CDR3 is TGTGCCACCGATCCGGGGACTGACTACGAGCAGTACTTC.

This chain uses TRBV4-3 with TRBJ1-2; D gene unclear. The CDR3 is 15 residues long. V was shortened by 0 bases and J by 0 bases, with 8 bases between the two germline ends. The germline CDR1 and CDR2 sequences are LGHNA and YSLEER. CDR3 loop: CASSQDGGANYGYTF. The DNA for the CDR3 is TGCGCCAGCAGCCAAGATGGCGGAGCTAACTATGGCTACACCTTC.